This T cell receptor (beta chain) was recorded in a study of blood T cells in healthy people across ages. CDR1 and CDR2 (germline): MNHNS, SASEGT. V gave up 6 bases and J gave up 2 bases, with 13 bases separating them. This CDR3 region has 14 residues. Through a sample-barcoded 5' primer and a J-beta primer mix, a second PCR was run for roughly 6 to 12 cycles. TCRdb re-analysed the 5' RACE reads in MiXCR, keeping a single row per CDR3 protein. This sample has more than 500,000 distinct CDR3 sequences, with approximately 30% found just once. V gene TRBV6-1 combines with J gene TRBJ1-2, with TRBD1 as a possible D gene (6 bases). The sequenced sample consisted of blood. This clonotype was sampled from a woman aged 70-85 years in good health. The CDR3 loop reads CASRAGGRNYGYTF. CDR3 nucleotide sequence: TGTGCCAGCAGGGCCGGGGGGCGGAACTATGGCTACACCTTC.